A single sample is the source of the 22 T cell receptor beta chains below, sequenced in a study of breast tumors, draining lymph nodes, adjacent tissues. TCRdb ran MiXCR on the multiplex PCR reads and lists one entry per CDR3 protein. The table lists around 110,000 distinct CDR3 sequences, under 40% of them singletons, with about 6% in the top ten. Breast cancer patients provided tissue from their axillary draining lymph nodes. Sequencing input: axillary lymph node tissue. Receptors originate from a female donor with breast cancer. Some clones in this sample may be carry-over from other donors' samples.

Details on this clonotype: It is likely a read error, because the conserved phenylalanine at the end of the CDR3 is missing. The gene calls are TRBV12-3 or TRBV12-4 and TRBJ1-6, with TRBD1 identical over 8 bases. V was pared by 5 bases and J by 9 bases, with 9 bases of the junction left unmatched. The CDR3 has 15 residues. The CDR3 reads CASSPRQGTGSPLHL. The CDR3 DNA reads TGTGCCAGCAGTCCACGACAGGGGACGGGTTCACCCCTCCACCTT.

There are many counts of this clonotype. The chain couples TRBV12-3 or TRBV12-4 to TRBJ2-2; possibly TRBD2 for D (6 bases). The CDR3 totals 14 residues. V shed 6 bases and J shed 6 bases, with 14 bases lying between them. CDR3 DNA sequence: TGTGCCAGCAGCCCGGGAGCGGAGCCCGGGGAGCTGTTTTTT. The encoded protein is CASSPGAEPGELFF.

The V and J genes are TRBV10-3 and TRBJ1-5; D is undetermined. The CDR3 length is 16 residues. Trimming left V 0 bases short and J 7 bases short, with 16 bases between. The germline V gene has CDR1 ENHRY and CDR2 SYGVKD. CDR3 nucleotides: TGTGCCATCAGTGAGTCAATCGGGGAAAGTTTGCAGCCCCAGCATTTT. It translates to CAISESIGESLQPQHF.

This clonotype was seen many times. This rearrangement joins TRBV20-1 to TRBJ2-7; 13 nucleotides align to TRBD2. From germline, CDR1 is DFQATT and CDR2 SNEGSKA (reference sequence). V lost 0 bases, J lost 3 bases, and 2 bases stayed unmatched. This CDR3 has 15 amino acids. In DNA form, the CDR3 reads TGCAGTGCTAGAGACGGGACTAGCGGGAACTACGAGCAGTACTTC. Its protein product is CSARDGTSGNYEQYF.

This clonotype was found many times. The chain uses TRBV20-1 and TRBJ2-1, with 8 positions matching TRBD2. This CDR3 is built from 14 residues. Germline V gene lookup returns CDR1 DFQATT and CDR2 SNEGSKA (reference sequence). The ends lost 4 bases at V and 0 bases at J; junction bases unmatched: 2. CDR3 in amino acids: CSATSGSSYNEQFF. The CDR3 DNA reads TGCAGTGCTACGAGCGGGAGCTCCTACAATGAGCAGTTCTTC.

This chain's CDR3 is CARGGNYEQYF. CDR3 bases: TGTGCCAGAGGGGGAAACTACGAGCAGTACTTC. The gene calls are TRBV15 and TRBJ2-7; perhaps TRBD1 as D (6 bases). Germline CDR1 LNHNV, CDR2 YYDKDF (reference sequence). V dropped 10 bases and J dropped 3 bases, with 10 bases sitting between them. The CDR3 spans 11 residues. Together with reference TRBV15 and TRBJ2-7, the CDR3 gives the full variable domain: DAMVIQNPRYQVTQFGKPVTLSCSQTLNHNVMYWYQQKSSQAPKLLFHYYDKDFNNEADTPDNFQSRRPNTSFCFLDIRSPGLGDTAMYLCARGGNYEQYFGPGTRLTVT.

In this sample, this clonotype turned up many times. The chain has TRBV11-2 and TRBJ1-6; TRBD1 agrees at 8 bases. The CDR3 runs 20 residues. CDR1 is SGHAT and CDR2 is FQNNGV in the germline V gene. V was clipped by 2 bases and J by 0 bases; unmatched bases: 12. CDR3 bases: TGTGCCAGCAGCTTAAGGACCCGGGACAGGCCGAGCTCCTATAATTCACCCCTCCACTTT. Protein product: CASSLRTRDRPSSYNSPLHF.

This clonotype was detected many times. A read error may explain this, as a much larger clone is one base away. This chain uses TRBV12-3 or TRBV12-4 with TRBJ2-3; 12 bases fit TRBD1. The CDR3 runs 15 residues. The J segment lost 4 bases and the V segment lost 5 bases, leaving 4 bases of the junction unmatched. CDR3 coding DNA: TGTGCCAGCAGTAGCGGGACAGGGGGCCCAGATACGCAGTATTTT. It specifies CASSSGTGGPDTQYF.

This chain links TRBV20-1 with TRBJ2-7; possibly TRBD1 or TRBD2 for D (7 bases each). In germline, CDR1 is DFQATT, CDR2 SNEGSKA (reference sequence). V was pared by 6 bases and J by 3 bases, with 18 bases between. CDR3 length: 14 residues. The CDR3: CSASRQGGRYEQYF. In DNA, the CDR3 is TGCAGTGCCAGCAGACAGGGAGGGCGCTACGAGCAGTACTTC.

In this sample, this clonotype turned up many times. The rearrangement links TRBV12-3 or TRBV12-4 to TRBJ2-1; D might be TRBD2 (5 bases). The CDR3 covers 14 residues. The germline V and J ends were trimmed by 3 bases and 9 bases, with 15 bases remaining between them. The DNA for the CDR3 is TGTGCCAGCAGTTTGAACAGCGGTGTGGTTGAGCAGTTCTTC. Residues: CASSLNSGVVEQFF.

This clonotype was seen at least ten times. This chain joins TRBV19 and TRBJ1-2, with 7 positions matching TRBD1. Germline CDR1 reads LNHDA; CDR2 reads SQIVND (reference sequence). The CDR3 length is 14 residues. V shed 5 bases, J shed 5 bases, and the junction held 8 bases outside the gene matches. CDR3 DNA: TGTGCCAGTAGTCGGGGACAGCTTTCATATGGCTACACCTTC. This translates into CASSRGQLSYGYTF.

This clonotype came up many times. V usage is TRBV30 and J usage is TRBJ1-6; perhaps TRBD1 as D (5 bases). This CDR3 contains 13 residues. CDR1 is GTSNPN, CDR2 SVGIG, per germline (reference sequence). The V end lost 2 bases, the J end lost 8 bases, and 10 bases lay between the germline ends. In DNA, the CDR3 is TGTGCCTGGAGTCGCAGGGAGGATTCACCCCTCCACTTT. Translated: CAWSRREDSPLHF.

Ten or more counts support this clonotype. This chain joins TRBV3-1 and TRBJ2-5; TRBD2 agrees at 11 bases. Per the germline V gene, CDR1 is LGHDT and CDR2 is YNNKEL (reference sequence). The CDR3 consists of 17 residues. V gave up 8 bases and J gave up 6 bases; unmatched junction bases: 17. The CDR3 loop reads CASFEGLTSGTSKTQYF. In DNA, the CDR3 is TGTGCCAGCTTTGAGGGCTTGACTAGCGGGACGTCAAAGACCCAGTACTTC.

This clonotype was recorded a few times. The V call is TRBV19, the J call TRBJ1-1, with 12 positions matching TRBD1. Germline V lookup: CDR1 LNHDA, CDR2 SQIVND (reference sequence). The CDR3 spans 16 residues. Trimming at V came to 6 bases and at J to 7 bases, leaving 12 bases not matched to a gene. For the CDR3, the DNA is TGTGCCAGTAGGGGGGGACAGGGGGCGGTTCTTGATGAAGCTTTCTTT. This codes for CASRGGQGAVLDEAFF.

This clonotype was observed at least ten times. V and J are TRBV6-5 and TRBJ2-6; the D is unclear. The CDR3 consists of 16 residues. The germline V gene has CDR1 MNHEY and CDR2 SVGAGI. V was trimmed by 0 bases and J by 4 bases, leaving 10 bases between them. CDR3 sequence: CASSYSGASGANVLTF. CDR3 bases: TGTGCCAGCAGTTACTCGGGTGCCTCCGGGGCCAACGTCCTGACTTTC.

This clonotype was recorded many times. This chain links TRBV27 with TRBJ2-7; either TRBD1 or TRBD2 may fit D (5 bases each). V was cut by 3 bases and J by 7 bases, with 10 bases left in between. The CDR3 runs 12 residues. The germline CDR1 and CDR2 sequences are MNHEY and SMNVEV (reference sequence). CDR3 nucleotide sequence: TGTGCCAGCAGTTTCCCGGGACGGGAGCAGTACTTC. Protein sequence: CASSFPGREQYF.

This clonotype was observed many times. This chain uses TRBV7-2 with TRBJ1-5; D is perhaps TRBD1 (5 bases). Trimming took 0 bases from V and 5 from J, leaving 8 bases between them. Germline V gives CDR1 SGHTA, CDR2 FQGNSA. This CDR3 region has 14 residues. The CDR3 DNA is TGTGCCAGCAGCTTAGCCGGGACTGATCAGCCCCAGCATTTT. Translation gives CASSLAGTDQPQHF.

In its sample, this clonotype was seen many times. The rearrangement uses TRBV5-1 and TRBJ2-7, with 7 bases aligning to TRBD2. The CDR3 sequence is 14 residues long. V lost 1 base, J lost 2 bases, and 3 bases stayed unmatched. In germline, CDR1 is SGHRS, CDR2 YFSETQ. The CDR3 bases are TGCGCCAGCAGCTTGTTGGGAGGGACCTACGAGCAGTACTTC. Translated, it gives CASSLLGGTYEQYF.

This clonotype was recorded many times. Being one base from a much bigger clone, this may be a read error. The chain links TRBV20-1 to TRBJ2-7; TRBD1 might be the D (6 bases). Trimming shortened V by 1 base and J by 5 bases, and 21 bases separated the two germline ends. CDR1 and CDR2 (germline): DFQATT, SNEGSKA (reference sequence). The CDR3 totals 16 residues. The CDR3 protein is CSARVGSNRAFNEQYF. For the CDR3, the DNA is TGCAGTGCTAGAGTCGGGTCTAACAGGGCCTTTAACGAGCAGTACTTC.

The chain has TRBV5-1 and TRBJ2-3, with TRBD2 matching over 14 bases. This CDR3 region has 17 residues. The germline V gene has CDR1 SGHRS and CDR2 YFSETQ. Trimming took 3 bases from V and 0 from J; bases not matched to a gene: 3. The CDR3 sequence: CASSYGTSGSSTDTQYF. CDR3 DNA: TGCGCCAGCAGCTACGGGACTAGCGGGAGTAGCACAGATACGCAGTATTTT.

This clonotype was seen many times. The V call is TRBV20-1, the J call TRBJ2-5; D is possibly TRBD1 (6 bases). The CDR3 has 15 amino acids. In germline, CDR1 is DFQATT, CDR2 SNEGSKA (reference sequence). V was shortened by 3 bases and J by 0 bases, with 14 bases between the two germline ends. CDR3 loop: CSARGRTAHQETQYF. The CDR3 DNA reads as TGCAGTGCTAGGGGGCGGACAGCCCACCAAGAGACCCAGTACTTC.

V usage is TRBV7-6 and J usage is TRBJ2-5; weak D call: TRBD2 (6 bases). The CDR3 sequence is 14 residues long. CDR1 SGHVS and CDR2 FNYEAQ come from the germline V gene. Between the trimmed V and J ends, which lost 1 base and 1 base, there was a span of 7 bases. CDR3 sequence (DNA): TGTGCCAGCAGCTTAGGGACTATCCAAGAGACCCAGTACTTC. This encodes CASSLGTIQETQYF. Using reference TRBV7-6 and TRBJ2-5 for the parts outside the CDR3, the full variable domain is GAGVSQSPRYKVTKRGQDVALRCDPISGHVSLYWYRQALGQGPEFLTYFNYEAQQDKSGLPNDRFSAERPEGSISTLTIQRTEQRDSAMYRCASSLGTIQETQYFGPGTRLLVL.